The 25 T cell receptor beta chains below were found in one sample sequenced in a study of T cells in Graves' hyperthyroidism and ophthalmopathy. The source material, RNA transcripts, was used to amplify TCR beta CDR3 regions. Using the HTBI primer set, a first-round RT-PCR was run on the TCR CDR3. TCRdb ran MiXCR on the multiplex PCR reads and lists one entry per CDR3 protein. The table records fewer than 750,000 distinct CDR3 sequences, under 15% of them present only once. Specimen: blood. All receptors come from a middle-aged woman with Graves' ophthalmopathy.

This clonotype was counted between two and nine times. This chain uses TRBV20-1 with TRBJ1-5, with a possible D match to TRBD1 (6 bases). V was trimmed by 5 bases and J by 6 bases, leaving 20 bases between them. The CDR3 is 15 amino acids. CDR1 and CDR2 from the germline V gene are DFQATT and SNEGSKA (reference sequence). CDR3 protein: CSAVQGLGPIQPQHF. The CDR3 DNA sequence: TGCAGTGCTGTACAGGGTTTGGGCCCAATTCAGCCCCAGCATTTT.

This clonotype was counted ten times or more. The V call is TRBV19, the J call TRBJ1-2, with 8 bases matching TRBD1. From germline, CDR1 is LNHDA and CDR2 SQIVND (reference sequence). The V gene end was trimmed by 3 bases and the J gene end by 5 bases; junction bases not matched to a gene: 2. The CDR3 is 13 amino acids. DNA of the CDR3: TGTGCCAGTAGTATGACAGGGGAGTATGGCTACACCTTC. Translation: CASSMTGEYGYTF.

This clonotype occurred many times. The chain joins TRBV12-3 or TRBV12-4 to TRBJ1-3, with 7 positions matching TRBD1. V lost 5 bases and J lost 2; bases outside the gene matches: 9. CDR3 length equals 16 residues. As DNA, the CDR3 is TGTGCCAGCAGTCCCCGGAACAGGGGAACTGGAAACACCATATATTTT. Protein product: CASSPRNRGTGNTIYF.

This clonotype was seen repeatedly, ten times or more. In nucleotides, the CDR3 is TGTGCCAGCAGTCTCCAGAACTACGAGCAGTACTTC. The encoded protein is CASSLQNYEQYF. The gene calls are TRBV28 and TRBJ2-7; D is unresolved. Trimming removed 5 bases from V and 3 bases from J, with 8 bases in between. CDR1 MDHEN and CDR2 SYDVKM come from the germline V gene. This CDR3 region has 12 residues.

This clonotype was picked up a small number of times. DNA for the CDR3: TGCGCCAGCAGCCAAGCCGACAGGGGGCTATCCGGGGAGCTGTTTTTT. Translating gives CASSQADRGLSGELFF. The V and J genes are TRBV4-1 and TRBJ2-2; 10 bases line up with TRBD1. Germline lookup yields CDR1 MGHRA and CDR2 YSYEKL. V lost 1 base, J lost 6 bases, and 5 bases stayed unmatched. This CDR3 region has 16 residues.

This clonotype was recorded at least ten times. This chain links TRBV20-1 with TRBJ1-3; D is ambiguous. The CDR3 length is 16 residues. Trimming removed 5 bases from V and 1 base from J, with 18 bases in between. The germline V gene has CDR1 DFQATT and CDR2 SNEGSKA (reference sequence). CDR3 DNA sequence: TGCAGTGCTCCCCACAGCCTTTGGTCGTCTGGAAACACCATATATTTT. Translated, it gives CSAPHSLWSSGNTIYF.

This rearrangement joins TRBV12-3 or TRBV12-4 to TRBJ2-1; 11 bases fit TRBD2. The length of the CDR3 is 16 residues. V shed 4 bases, J shed 0 bases, and the junction held 2 bases outside the gene matches. The CDR3 reads CASSSSGRSSYNEQFF. In nucleotides, the CDR3 is TGTGCCAGCAGTTCTAGCGGGAGGTCCTCCTACAATGAGCAGTTCTTC.

There are many counts of this clonotype. The chain couples TRBV20-1 to TRBJ2-7; 9 positions agree with TRBD1. With V trimmed by 0 bases and J by 5 bases, 14 bases remained unmatched. This CDR3 has 17 amino acids. The germline CDR1 and CDR2 sequences are DFQATT and SNEGSKA (reference sequence). CDR3 region: CSARDVGTGSRYDEQYF. The CDR3 nucleotides read TGCAGTGCTAGAGATGTCGGGACAGGGAGTCGTTATGACGAGCAGTACTTC.

This chain links TRBV19 with TRBJ1-5; 9 bases line up with TRBD1. After removal of 10 bases from V and 3 bases from J, the junction contained 7 bases not matched to a gene. The CDR3 extends over 14 amino acids. Germline V lookup: CDR1 LNHDA, CDR2 SQIVND (reference sequence). In DNA form, the CDR3 reads TGTGCCACTCGGACAGGGGACCCCAATCAGCCCCAGCATTTT. This sequence encodes CATRTGDPNQPQHF.

This clonotype has a count of ten or more. This chain links TRBV4-1 with TRBJ1-4, with 7 positions matching TRBD1. The CDR3 has 15 residues. The junction had 5 bases not matched to a gene; V was cut back by 1 base and J by 6 bases. The V gene's germline CDR1 is MGHRA and CDR2 YSYEKL. This CDR3 is CASSQGPGGDEKLFF. The CDR3 region has the DNA TGCGCCAGCAGCCAAGGACCAGGGGGGGATGAAAAACTGTTTTTT.

The chain carries TRBV4-1 and TRBJ1-1, with a tentative D call TRBD1 (6 bases). The germline CDR1 and CDR2 sequences are MGHRA and YSYEKL. Between the trimmed V and J ends, which lost 1 base and 1 base, there was a span of 10 bases. The CDR3 runs 15 residues. In DNA form, the CDR3 reads TGCGCCAGCAGCCAAGCGGGGGGGGCGAACACTGAAGCTTTCTTT. Translated, it gives CASSQAGGANTEAFF.

Ten or more counts support this clonotype. V usage is TRBV28 and J usage is TRBJ2-7, with TRBD2 as a possible D gene (6 bases). The CDR3 consists of 15 residues. The germline gives CDR1 MDHEN, CDR2 SYDVKM. V was pared by 6 bases and J by 3 bases, with 18 bases between. The CDR3 spells CASSSMEGTDYEQYF. The CDR3 DNA is TGTGCCAGCAGCTCCATGGAGGGTACGGACTACGAGCAGTACTTC.

This clonotype was detected ten times or more. The chain employs TRBV6-1 and TRBJ1-2; TRBD1 might be the D (5 bases). Deletions cut 1 base from V and 0 bases from J, with 9 bases between. The CDR3 totals 15 residues. The germline gives CDR1 MNHNS, CDR2 SASEGT. The CDR3 is CASSEVGRANYGYTF. As DNA, the CDR3 is TGTGCCAGCAGTGAAGTGGGCAGGGCTAACTATGGCTACACCTTC.

This clonotype was seen repeatedly, ten times or more. This chain joins TRBV12-3 or TRBV12-4 and TRBJ1-2; no clear D. The length of the CDR3 is 15 residues. Deletions cut 4 bases from V and 4 bases from J, with 16 bases between. The CDR3, as DNA: TGTGCCAGCAGTTCTGTCGGACGGCCCTCCTATGGCTACACCTTC. Its protein is CASSSVGRPSYGYTF.

This chain uses TRBV6-1 with TRBJ2-5; 8 bases are shared with TRBD2. Germline CDR1 reads MNHNS; CDR2 reads SASEGT. This CDR3 has 16 amino acids. Trimming cost V 0 bases and J 5 bases; bases outside gene matches: 8. CDR3 in amino acids: CASSEATSALHETQYF. CDR3 DNA sequence: TGTGCCAGCAGTGAAGCGACTAGCGCTTTGCACGAGACCCAGTACTTC.

This clonotype was recorded at least ten times. A much bigger clone sits one base away, suggesting this may be a read error. This sequence joins TRBV6-2 or TRBV6-3 and TRBJ2-7, with D tentatively TRBD1 or TRBD2 (6 bases each). Trimming removed 6 bases from V and 2 bases from J, with 11 bases in between. Per the germline V gene, CDR1 is MNHEY and CDR2 is SVGEGT. The CDR3 consists of 13 residues. The DNA for the CDR3 is TGTGCCAGCAGCCACGGGGGCCCCTACGAGCAGTACTTC. Translation gives CASSHGGPYEQYF.

This clonotype was detected many times. The chain combines TRBV20-1 with TRBJ2-7; TRBD1 matches 7 bases. This CDR3 has 14 amino acids. CDR1 and CDR2 from the germline V gene are DFQATT and SNEGSKA (reference sequence). V shed 5 bases, J shed 1 base, and the junction held 8 bases outside the gene matches. CDR3 sequence (DNA): TGCAGTGCTTTCGACAGGGCCCCATCCTACGAGCAGTACTTC. This codes for CSAFDRAPSYEQYF.

This chain uses TRBV30 with TRBJ2-2; TRBD2 agrees at 8 bases. CDR1 and CDR2 (germline): GTSNPN, SVGIG (reference sequence). The CDR3 covers 13 residues. V lost 4 bases to trimming and J lost 4 bases; unmatched junction nucleotides: 2. CDR3 DNA: TGTGCCTGGAACGGGGGGGCCACCGGGGAGCTGTTTTTT. Translating it yields CAWNGGATGELFF.

There are many counts of this clonotype. This rearrangement joins TRBV9 to TRBJ2-5; TRBD1 aligns across 8 bases. Losses at the gene ends were 3 bases for V and 6 bases for J; bases not matched to a gene: 10. Germline V lookup: CDR1 SGDLS, CDR2 YYNGEE. The CDR3 sequence is 15 residues long. For the CDR3, the DNA is TGTGCCAGCAGCGCGAGGACAGGGTCGGCGCAGACCCAGTACTTC. Its translation: CASSARTGSAQTQYF.

This clonotype was found many times. V gene TRBV20-1 combines with J gene TRBJ2-5, with TRBD2 identical over 10 bases. CDR1 is DFQATT, CDR2 SNEGSKA, per germline (reference sequence). This CDR3 region has 16 residues. With V trimmed by 2 bases and J by 2 bases, 8 bases remained unmatched. CDR3 sequence: CSARLLAGLPQETQYF. CDR3 nucleotide sequence: TGCAGTGCTAGATTACTAGCGGGGTTACCACAAGAGACCCAGTACTTC.

This clonotype was recorded many times. V and J are TRBV24-1 and TRBJ2-4; D is undetermined. This CDR3 has 12 amino acids. The V end was cut by 9 bases, the J end by 10 bases, with 15 bases between. CDR1 is KGHDR, CDR2 SFDVKD, per germline. Here the CDR3 DNA reads TGTGCCACCTTAGGGCCCGAAGGAATTCAGTACTTC. It is translated as CATLGPEGIQYF.

The V gene is TRBV12-3 or TRBV12-4, the J gene TRBJ2-2, with TRBD2 matching 9 bases. After removal of 1 base from V and 6 bases from J, the junction contained 9 bases not matched to a gene. The CDR3 extends over 17 amino acids. The CDR3 sequence is CASSLGLAGLDPGELFF. CDR3 sequence (DNA): TGTGCCAGCAGTTTAGGTCTAGCGGGACTTGACCCCGGGGAGCTGTTTTTT.

Ten or more counts support this clonotype. The chain couples TRBV12-3 or TRBV12-4 to TRBJ1-1; unclear D gene. V was shortened by 6 bases and J by 3 bases, with 17 bases between the two germline ends. The CDR3 runs 15 residues. CDR3 DNA sequence: TGTGCCAGCAGCCCGAAGTCCCGGCCCCACACTGAAGCTTTCTTT. Translation: CASSPKSRPHTEAFF.

This clonotype has a count of ten or more. CDR3 coding DNA: TGTGCCAGTGGGGGACTAGCGGAAAAACAAGAGACCCAGTACTTC. Protein product: CASGGLAEKQETQYF. V is TRBV28 and J is TRBJ2-5, with TRBD2 identical over 11 bases. Trimming removed 9 bases from V and 2 bases from J; junction bases left unmatched: 8. Germline loops: CDR1 MDHEN, CDR2 SYDVKM. This CDR3 is 15 amino acids long.

Ten or more counts support this clonotype. The genes are TRBV13 and TRBJ2-5, with D possibly TRBD1 on 5 matching bases. The CDR3 totals 14 residues. Germline V lookup: CDR1 PRHDT, CDR2 FYEKMQ (reference sequence). Trimming cost V 1 base and J 5 bases, with 11 bases left between them. CDR3 loop: CASSLVGAWETQYF. The CDR3 nucleotides are TGTGCCAGCAGCTTAGTTGGGGCCTGGGAGACCCAGTACTTC.